A selection of T cell receptor beta chains follows, all from one sample in a study of monozygotic twins with inflammatory bowel disease. TCRdb reprocessed the 5' RACE reads, keeping one entry per CDR3 protein, no DNA. The sample data list about 99,000 distinct CDR3 sequences. The sequencing input was blood. The source of these receptors is a human donor with ulcerative colitis or Crohn's disease, or a healthy co-twin of an affected twin (not recorded which). The CDR3 runs from the conserved cysteine through the conserved F or W.

V gene,J gene,CDR3 protein
TRBV7-9,TRBJ2-7,CASSLYIEQYF
TRBV6-6,TRBJ2-7,CASSYVVRGYEQYF
TRBV7-2,TRBJ2-7,CASSLEGGRNEQYF
TRBV30,TRBJ2-1,CAWSTGTGDNEQFF
TRBV11-3,TRBJ2-2,CASSFAGTGYTGELFF
TRBV6-2/TRBV6-3,TRBJ2-7,CASSQSAGGFYEQYF
TRBV12-3/TRBV12-4,TRBJ2-2,CASGDAGELFF
TRBV12-3/TRBV12-4,TRBJ2-7,CASSPYGQGNEQYF
TRBV20-1,TRBJ2-4,CSARDRGRMDIQYF
TRBV3-1,TRBJ2-7,CASSQDRTGWYEQYF
TRBV4-3,TRBJ1-3,CASSQAVFGGSSGNTIYF
TRBV25-1,TRBJ2-1,CASSDPPSLAGVRGNEQFF
TRBV28,TRBJ2-1,CASSANRGRYNEQFF
TRBV3-1,TRBJ2-3,CASRPRQGSTDTQYF
TRBV7-7,TRBJ2-7,CASSSPQAGATYEQYF
TRBV5-1,TRBJ1-6,CASSLGTRGSPLHF
TRBV12-3/TRBV12-4,TRBJ1-4,CASSRGQGGNEKLFF
TRBV5-1,TRBJ2-5,CASSFGESGRAGTQYF
TRBV3-1,TRBJ2-7,CASSPRLQGFRSSYEQYF
TRBV2,TRBJ2-1,CASSVKAVEQFF
TRBV5-1,TRBJ1-2,CASSPAGTGSGYTF
TRBV18,TRBJ2-5,CASSPVQETQYF
TRBV30,TRBJ2-1,CAWSVTGNEQFF